This TCR beta chain was retrieved from a study of memory CD4+ T cells and cytomegalovirus serostatus. Germline CDR1 and CDR2: MNHEY and SVGAGI. The ends lost 5 bases at V and 3 bases at J; junction bases unmatched: 12. The CDR3 totals 16 residues. Single viable CD3+CD4+CD8-CD45RO+ cells were sorted as the memory CD4+ T cells. Repertoires were generated with immunoSEQ multiplex PCR, while TCRdb's copy carries only in-frame clones and drops some. The sample includes tens of thousands of clones, approximately 81% of them seen just once. Sequencing was performed on memory CD4+ T cells from blood. The chain joins TRBV6-5 to TRBJ1-1; 7 positions agree with TRBD1. This TCR was recovered from an adult in good health and CMV-seronegative. The DNA of the CDR3 is TGTGCCAGCAGTCACTACCGACAGGGTCGGGACACTGAAGCTTTCTTT. Its translation is CASSHYRQGRDTEAFF.